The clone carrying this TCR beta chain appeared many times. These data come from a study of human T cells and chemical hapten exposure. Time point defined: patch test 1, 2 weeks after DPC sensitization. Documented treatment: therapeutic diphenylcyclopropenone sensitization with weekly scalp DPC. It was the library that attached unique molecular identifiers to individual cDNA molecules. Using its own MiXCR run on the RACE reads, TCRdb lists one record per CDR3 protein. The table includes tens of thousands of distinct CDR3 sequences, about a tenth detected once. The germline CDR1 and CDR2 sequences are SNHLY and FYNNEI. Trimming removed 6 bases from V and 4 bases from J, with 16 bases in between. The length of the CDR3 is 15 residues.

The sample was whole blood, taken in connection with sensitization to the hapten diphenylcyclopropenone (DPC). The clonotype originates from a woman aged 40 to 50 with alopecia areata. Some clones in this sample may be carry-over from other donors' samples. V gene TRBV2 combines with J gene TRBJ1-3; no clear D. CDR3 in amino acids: CASRRTADRGNTIYF. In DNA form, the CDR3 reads TGTGCCAGCAGGCGTACAGCCGACCGAGGAAACACCATATATTTT.